Shown below are 31 T cell receptor beta chains from a single sample sequenced in a study of STAT3 mutations in large granular lymphocyte leukemia. No antigens are known for them. Here immunoSEQ multiplex PCR was the method, and the copy in TCRdb shows in-frame clones only, minus some. There are 5,000 to 7,000 clones in the sample; around three fifths occur only once, and roughly 79% lies in the top ten. General observations from the study: In T-cell large granular lymphocyte leukemia, about half of patients showed multiple immunodominant subclonotypes.

Sequenced sample: peripheral blood mononuclear cells. All receptors come from a boy aged 5-17 years with T-cell large granular lymphocyte leukemia. Some clones in this sample may be carry-over from other donors' samples.

The chain joins TRBV4-3 to TRBJ1-2, with D perhaps matching TRBD1 (5 bases). CDR3 length: 15 amino acids. Trimming stripped 1 base from V and 2 bases from J, with 11 bases between. Germline CDR1 LGHNA, CDR2 YSLEER. CDR3: CASSQGPGGNYGYTF. CDR3 sequence (DNA): TGCGCCAGCAGCCAAGGCCCGGGGGGGAACTATGGCTACACCTTC.

V is TRBV6-6 and J is TRBJ2-3; D not resolved. Germline-derived CDR1 and CDR2 are MNHNY and SVGAGI (reference sequence). The CDR3 spans 11 residues. With 7 bases removed from V and 4 bases from J, the gap between germline ends came to 6 bases. In nucleotides, the CDR3 is TGTGCCAGCATTGGCGCAGATACGCAGTATTTT. It encodes CASIGADTQYF.

This clone was counted a few times. The chain uses TRBV6-5 and TRBJ2-7, with a possible D match to TRBD2 (6 bases). V was shortened by 2 bases and J by 3 bases, with 11 bases between the two germline ends. From germline, CDR1 is MNHEY and CDR2 SVGAGI. This CDR3 is 14 amino acids long. CDR3 in DNA: TGTGCCAGCAGTTACGGCAGGGAGGTCTACGAGCAGTACTTC. It is translated as CASSYGREVYEQYF.

CDR3 DNA sequence: TGCGCCAGCAGCGCGGGACAGGGGAGGAATCAGCCCCAGCATTTT. It is translated as CASSAGQGRNQPQHF. This rearrangement joins TRBV4-1 to TRBJ1-5; 10 positions agree with TRBD1. V shed 5 bases and J 4 bases; nucleotides not matched to a gene: 5. Germline V gene data show CDR1 as MGHRA and CDR2 as YSYEKL. The CDR3 is 15 amino acids.

This clone was counted a few times. The gene calls are TRBV4-2 and TRBJ2-1; TRBD1 is a possible D gene (5 bases). This CDR3 has 15 amino acids. Per germline, CDR1 LGHNA and CDR2 YNFKEQ. V lost 5 bases and J 0 bases, leaving 11 bases between the germline ends. The CDR3 here is CASSARVSSYNEQFF. In DNA form, the CDR3 reads TGTGCCAGCAGCGCCAGGGTTAGCTCCTACAATGAGCAGTTCTTC.

The rearrangement links TRBV27 to TRBJ2-7, with a weak D call TRBD2 (6 bases). The V gene's germline CDR1 is MNHEY and CDR2 SMNVEV (reference sequence). This CDR3 is 17 amino acids long. V was cut by 5 bases and J by 2 bases, with 22 bases left in between. The CDR3 coding sequence is TGTGCCAGCAGTGGAGGGAGCGTGTGGGGGACGGCCTACGAGCAGTACTTC. This codes for CASSGGSVWGTAYEQYF.

The V gene is TRBV30, the J gene TRBJ1-5; D possibly corresponds to TRBD1 (5 bases). Trimming cost V 3 bases and J 4 bases, with 10 bases left between them. Germline assignment: CDR1 GTSNPN and CDR2 SVGIG (reference sequence). The CDR3 is 13 residues long. For the CDR3, the DNA is TGTGCCTGGAGCACAGGCCCTAATCAGCCCCAGCATTTT. Translating it yields CAWSTGPNQPQHF.

This clone was seen only once. The gene calls are TRBV7-8 and TRBJ1-5; 7 positions agree with TRBD1. CDR1 SGHVS and CDR2 FQNEAQ come from the germline V gene. There are 17 residues in the CDR3. V shed 0 bases, J shed 1 base, and the junction held 6 bases outside the gene matches. In DNA form, the CDR3 reads TGTGCCAGCAGCTTAGCGCGCGGCAGGGGGAGCAATCAGCCCCAGCATTTT. Translation gives CASSLARGRGSNQPQHF.

This sequence joins TRBV6-5 and TRBJ1-1, with TRBD1 matching over 8 bases. Germline V CDR1 and CDR2: MNHEY, SVGAGI. Unmatched junction bases numbered 6, after V lost 7 bases and J lost 5 bases. This CDR3 spans 13 amino acids. CDR3 in amino acids: CASNDYRGTEAFF. In DNA, the CDR3 is TGTGCCAGCAACGACTACAGGGGGACTGAAGCTTTCTTT.

The chain employs TRBV2 and TRBJ1-5; D is unclear. Trimming removed 2 bases at V and 3 bases at J, with 2 bases between. In germline, CDR1 is SNHLY, CDR2 FYNNEI. CDR3 length: 12 amino acids. CDR3 nucleotides: TGTGCCAGCAGTGAAACCAATCAGCCCCAGCATTTT. Its protein is CASSETNQPQHF.

The chain uses TRBV9 and TRBJ1-6; D gene uncertain. V lost 2 bases and J 6 bases, leaving 12 bases between the germline ends. The CDR3 runs to 15 residues. Germline V gene sequence: CDR1 SGDLS, CDR2 YYNGEE. For the CDR3, the DNA is TGTGCCAGCAGCGTCGCCTCGGGAACTAATTCACCCCTCCACTTT. Its protein product is CASSVASGTNSPLHF.

The chain uses TRBV30 and TRBJ2-5; D not certain. The CDR3 sequence is 11 residues long. Germline-derived CDR1 and CDR2 are GTSNPN and SVGIG (reference sequence). V lost 3 bases to trimming and J lost 7 bases, with 9 bases between them. CDR3 residues: CAWRNPGTQYF. The CDR3 region has the DNA TGTGCCTGGAGGAATCCTGGGACCCAGTACTTC.

The J gene is TRBJ2-1, the V gene TRBV29-1; D may be TRBD1 or TRBD2 (5 bases each). The CDR3 has 13 amino acids. V lost 3 bases, J lost 6 bases, and 12 bases lay in between. Looked up from germline, CDR1 is SQVTM and CDR2 is ANQGSEA. CDR3: CSVDPGTGNEQFF. In nucleotides, the CDR3 is TGCAGCGTTGATCCGGGGACCGGCAATGAGCAGTTCTTC.

This chain links TRBV7-9 with TRBJ2-7; 9 nucleotides line up with TRBD1. This CDR3 is 17 amino acids long. The V gene end was trimmed by 2 bases and the J gene end by 0 bases; junction bases not matched to a gene: 8. CDR1 is SEHNR and CDR2 is FQNEAQ in the germline V gene (reference sequence). Here the CDR3 DNA reads TGTGCCAGCAGCTTATTCCGGGGACAGGGCCTCTCCTACGAGCAGTACTTC. Its protein product is CASSLFRGQGLSYEQYF.

The chain employs TRBV13 and TRBJ2-7; D not resolved. The V end was cut by 3 bases, the J end by 3 bases, with 15 bases between. CDR1 and CDR2 from the germline V gene are PRHDT and FYEKMQ (reference sequence). CDR3 size: 15 residues. The CDR3 protein is CASSFGRTLHYEQYF. CDR3 nucleotides: TGTGCCAGCAGCTTTGGCCGCACCTTACACTACGAGCAGTACTTC.

This clone was picked up a small number of times. The chain links TRBV10-1 to TRBJ2-7; 14 bases fit TRBD2. The CDR3 is 15 residues long. J was trimmed by 3 bases and V by 6 bases; bases with no gene match: 4. Germline loops: CDR1 WNHNN, CDR2 SYGVQD (reference sequence). The CDR3, as DNA: TGCGCCAGCAGAGGGGGACTAGCGGGGGACTACGAGCAGTACTTC. It encodes CASRGGLAGDYEQYF.

This clone was found once. J is TRBJ1-2 and V is TRBV5-4, with D unclear. The germline V and J ends were trimmed by 2 bases and 2 bases, with 19 bases remaining between them. The CDR3 runs 17 residues. The germline V gene has CDR1 SGHNT and CDR2 YYREEE (reference sequence). In nucleotides, the CDR3 is TGTGCCAGCAGCTTCAAGGCGGGTAGAGTCTCGAACTATGGCTACACCTTC. It is translated as CASSFKAGRVSNYGYTF.

This clone turned up a few times. V is TRBV6-1 and J is TRBJ2-7, with unresolved D. This CDR3 region has 14 residues. V was cut by 6 bases and J by 0 bases, with 12 bases left in between. Germline V gene lookup returns CDR1 MNHNS and CDR2 SASEGT. The CDR3 reads CASRSTTVSYEQYF. In DNA form, the CDR3 reads TGTGCCAGCAGATCGACGACTGTCTCCTACGAGCAGTACTTC.

As DNA, the CDR3 is TGCGCCAGCAGCTTACAGGGGAGCACTGAAGCTTTCTTT. Translating it yields CASSLQGSTEAFF. This chain links TRBV5-1 with TRBJ1-1, with TRBD1 identical over 7 bases. CDR1 is SGHRS and CDR2 is YFSETQ in the germline V gene. V dropped 2 bases and J dropped 4; count of bases not matched to a gene: 2. CDR3 size: 13 residues.

This chain connects TRBV18 to TRBJ2-1; D is uncertain. The V end lost 3 bases, the J end lost 0 bases, and 12 bases lay between the germline ends. The CDR3 covers 16 residues. CDR1 is KGHSH and CDR2 is LQKENI in the germline V gene. CDR3: CASSPNDWSSYNEQFF. For the CDR3, the DNA is TGTGCCAGCTCACCGAATGACTGGAGCTCCTACAATGAGCAGTTCTTC.

This rearrangement joins TRBV5-1 to TRBJ2-7; 7 bases agree with TRBD2. The CDR3 runs 15 residues. V dropped 0 bases and J dropped 2; count of bases not matched to a gene: 5. Germline V gene data show CDR1 as SGHRS and CDR2 as YFSETQ. CDR3 in amino acids: CASSLGTGGAYEQYF. In nucleotides, the CDR3 is TGCGCCAGCAGCTTGGGGACGGGGGGAGCCTACGAGCAGTACTTC.

This clone turned up a few times. The chain has TRBV5-6 and TRBJ2-7; D is unresolved. The germline V gene has CDR1 SGHDT and CDR2 YYEEEE. V gave up 4 bases and J gave up 0 bases, with 5 bases separating them. The CDR3 sequence is 12 residues long. For the CDR3, the DNA is TGTGCCAGCAGCCCGAGCTCCTACGAGCAGTACTTC. Translating it yields CASSPSSYEQYF.

The chain uses TRBV5-1 and TRBJ1-5; D perhaps matches TRBD1 (5 bases). CDR1 is SGHRS, CDR2 YFSETQ, per germline. The CDR3 totals 14 residues. Trimming took 4 bases from V and 4 from J, leaving 12 bases between them. The CDR3 sequence is CASSEDSFNQPQHF. In DNA form, the CDR3 reads TGCGCCAGCAGCGAAGACAGCTTTAATCAGCCCCAGCATTTT.

This clone was counted a few times. V gene TRBV28 combines with J gene TRBJ2-7; TRBD1 aligns across 9 bases. The V segment lost 6 bases and the J segment 3 bases; nucleotides outside the gene matches: 9. Germline V gene data show CDR1 as MDHEN and CDR2 as SYDVKM. CDR3 length: 15 amino acids. The CDR3 is CASSPPGQGLYEQYF. DNA of the CDR3: TGTGCCAGCAGCCCTCCGGGACAGGGTCTCTACGAGCAGTACTTC.

This clone was detected a few times. The chain couples TRBV5-4 to TRBJ2-7; 11 bases fit TRBD2. This CDR3 has 15 amino acids. CDR1 and CDR2 from the germline V gene are SGHNT and YYREEE (reference sequence). The junction had 4 bases not matched to a gene; V was cut back by 2 bases and J by 3 bases. The CDR3 is CASSLPGTSGYEQYF. CDR3 nucleotide sequence: TGTGCCAGCAGCTTACCCGGGACTAGCGGCTACGAGCAGTACTTC.

The chain couples TRBV30 to TRBJ2-6; no reliable D call. The CDR3 totals 13 residues. Germline V gene lookup returns CDR1 GTSNPN and CDR2 SVGIG (reference sequence). V was trimmed by 0 bases and J by 0 bases, leaving 0 bases between them. The DNA for the CDR3 is TGTGCCTGGAGTGTCTCTGGGGCCAACGTCCTGACTTTC. This gives the protein CAWSVSGANVLTF.

This chain uses TRBV27 with TRBJ2-7, with TRBD1 as a possible D gene (5 bases). Germline V gives CDR1 MNHEY, CDR2 SMNVEV (reference sequence). The V and J ends lost 3 bases and 2 bases respectively, with 11 bases between them. CDR3 length: 14 residues. The CDR3 loop is CASSFRQDTYEQYF. CDR3 DNA: TGTGCCAGCAGTTTTAGGCAGGACACCTACGAGCAGTACTTC.

Only a few counts were recorded for this clone. The gene calls are TRBV5-5 and TRBJ1-2, with a tentative D call TRBD1 (5 bases). The CDR3 has 15 amino acids. From germline, CDR1 is SGHKS and CDR2 YYEKEE (reference sequence). Trimming pared 0 bases from V and 6 bases from J, leaving 15 bases between. In DNA, the CDR3 is TGTGCCAGCAGCTTGGGGGGGTCAGGGCCACATGGCTACACCTTC. Amino acids: CASSLGGSGPHGYTF.

This clone has more than one count but fewer than ten. This chain connects TRBV4-3 to TRBJ1-2; D gene uncertain. The CDR3 is made up of 15 amino acids. Germline V lookup: CDR1 LGHNA, CDR2 YSLEER. Deletions cut 0 bases from V and 3 bases from J, with 11 bases between. CDR3 sequence: CASSQDSTGDYGYTF. The CDR3 region has the DNA TGCGCCAGCAGCCAAGATAGTACCGGGGACTATGGCTACACCTTC.

V gene TRBV5-6 combines with J gene TRBJ2-7; the D gene could be TRBD1 or TRBD2 (5 bases each). CDR1 and CDR2 (germline): SGHDT, YYEEEE. With 0 bases removed from V and 3 bases from J, the gap between germline ends came to 13 bases. The CDR3 is 15 residues long. CDR3 sequence: CASSLGLGGVYEQYF. The CDR3 nucleotides are TGTGCCAGCAGCTTGGGTCTTGGGGGTGTCTACGAGCAGTACTTC. Together with reference TRBV5-6 and TRBJ2-7, the CDR3 gives the full variable domain: DAGVTQSPTHLIKTRGQQVTLRCSPKSGHDTVSWYQQALGQGPQFIFQYYEEEERQRGNFPDRFSGHQFPNYSSELNVNALLLGDSALYLCASSLGLGGVYEQYFGPGTRLTVT.

This rearrangement joins TRBV30 to TRBJ2-7; 7 nucleotides line up with TRBD2. Germline CDR1 and CDR2: GTSNPN and SVGIG (reference sequence). The CDR3 consists of 15 residues. V was pared by 7 bases and J by 4 bases, with 16 bases of the junction left unmatched. CDR3 loop: CAYTPGLVPAYEQYF. CDR3 bases: TGTGCCTACACACCCGGACTAGTCCCGGCTTACGAGCAGTACTTC.